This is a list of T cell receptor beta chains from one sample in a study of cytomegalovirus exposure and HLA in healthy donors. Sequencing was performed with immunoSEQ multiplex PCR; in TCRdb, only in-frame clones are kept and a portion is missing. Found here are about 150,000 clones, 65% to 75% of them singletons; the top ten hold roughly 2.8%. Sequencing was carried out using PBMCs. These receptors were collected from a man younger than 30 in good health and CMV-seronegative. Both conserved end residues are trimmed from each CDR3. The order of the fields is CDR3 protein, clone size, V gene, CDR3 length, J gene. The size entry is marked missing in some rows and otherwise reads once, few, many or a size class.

CDR3aa: ASSLTQPEDEQY; abundance: NA; v_gene: TRBV6-6; len: 12; j_gene: TRBJ2-7
CDR3aa: ASRRSGQANTEAF; abundance: NA; v_gene: TRBV13; len: 13; j_gene: TRBJ1-1
CDR3aa: ASSDWTGGNQPQH; abundance: NA; v_gene: TRBV25-1; len: 13; j_gene: TRBJ1-5
CDR3aa: ASNIGGQGYQPQH; abundance: NA; v_gene: TRBV19; len: 13; j_gene: TRBJ1-5
CDR3aa: ASSALGTAFYEQY; abundance: NA; v_gene: TRBV9; len: 13; j_gene: TRBJ2-7
CDR3aa: ASSLLGLAGTGELF; abundance: NA; v_gene: TRBV28; len: 14; j_gene: TRBJ2-2
CDR3aa: ASSHGQGLNTEAF; abundance: NA; v_gene: TRBV6-1; len: 13; j_gene: TRBJ1-1
CDR3aa: ASSPTWGPNTEAF; abundance: NA; v_gene: TRBV18; len: 13; j_gene: TRBJ1-1
CDR3aa: ASSSGAQETQY; abundance: NA; v_gene: TRBV6-5; len: 11; j_gene: TRBJ2-5
CDR3aa: ASGQGWGIQY; abundance: few; v_gene: TRBV30; len: 10; j_gene: TRBJ2-4
CDR3aa: ASSGGGLAEKLF; abundance: NA; v_gene: TRBV6-1; len: 12; j_gene: TRBJ1-4
CDR3aa: ASSRDRGRETQY; abundance: NA; v_gene: TRBV28; len: 12; j_gene: TRBJ2-5
CDR3aa: ASSLLGDSNQPQH; abundance: NA; v_gene: TRBV7-9; len: 13; j_gene: TRBJ1-5
CDR3aa: ASSERDGGNTIY; abundance: NA; v_gene: TRBV10-2; len: 12; j_gene: TRBJ1-3
CDR3aa: ASSRDGGDRNTIY; abundance: NA; v_gene: TRBV7-2; len: 13; j_gene: TRBJ1-3
CDR3aa: ASSQVSGSYEQY; abundance: NA; v_gene: TRBV4-1; len: 12; j_gene: TRBJ2-7
CDR3aa: ASSIGLGAGWGQPQH; abundance: NA; v_gene: TRBV19; len: 15; j_gene: TRBJ1-5
CDR3aa: ASSPVFSGGNQPQH; abundance: NA; v_gene: TRBV4-3; len: 14; j_gene: TRBJ1-5
CDR3aa: ASRSPPARKAF; abundance: NA; v_gene: TRBV11-2; len: 11; j_gene: TRBJ1-1
CDR3aa: ASSSYRVGTDTQY; abundance: NA; v_gene: TRBV27; len: 13; j_gene: TRBJ2-3
CDR3aa: ASSPDRDRAEQY; abundance: NA; v_gene: TRBV19; len: 12; j_gene: TRBJ2-7
CDR3aa: ASINTGELF; abundance: few; v_gene: TRBV2; len: 9; j_gene: TRBJ2-2
CDR3aa: ASSSGGENGYEQY; abundance: NA; v_gene: TRBV28; len: 13; j_gene: TRBJ2-7
CDR3aa: ASSEKGSGGY; abundance: NA; v_gene: TRBV2; len: 10; j_gene: TRBJ2-7